A selection of T cell receptor beta chains follows, all from one sample in a study of pediatric ulcerative colitis. Measured with immunoSEQ multiplex PCR; TCRdb has only the in-frame clones, and not every one. The data contain roughly 54,000 clones, around 86% of them singletons. Material for sequencing was blood. These receptors originate from a boy between 5 and 17 years old who was a control in a study of pediatric ulcerative colitis. CDR3s include the opening cysteine and the closing phenylalanine or tryptophan. The D gene is left open where the match is weak. Size is omitted from some rows. Given values are once, few, many or a class for expanded clones.

NA,NA,TRBV9,TRBJ1-2,TGTGCCAGCAGCGTAAGGGGCCCCGGCGTCGATGGCTACACCTTC,CASSVRGPGVDGYTF
NA,TRBD2,TRBV5-1,TRBJ2-7,TGCGCCAGCAGCGAATCTAGCGGGGCGAATTACGAGCAGTACTTC,CASSESSGANYEQYF
NA,NA,TRBV10-3,TRBJ1-5,TGTGCCACGAATTTTCAGGAGGGCAATCAGCCCCAGCATTTT,CATNFQEGNQPQHF
NA,NA,TRBV27,TRBJ1-5,TGTGCCAGCAGTTTACGGCCTCTGACAGAGCCCCAGCATTTT,CASSLRPLTEPQHF
NA,NA,TRBV5-4,TRBJ2-2,TGTGCCAGCAGCTTGGCCATGGGGAGAGGCGGGGAGCTGTTTTTT,CASSLAMGRGGELFF
few,NA,TRBV2,TRBJ1-4,TGTGCCAGCAGTTCGACAAATGCGGGGGAAAAACTGTTTTTT,CASSSTNAGEKLFF
NA,NA,TRBV2,TRBJ1-2,TGTGCCAGCAGCGTAACAGGGTTGAATGGCTACACCTTC,CASSVTGLNGYTF
NA,TRBD1,TRBV6-1,TRBJ1-4,TGTGCCAGCAGTGAACAGGGGGCGACTAATGAAAAACTGTTTTTT,CASSEQGATNEKLFF
NA,NA,TRBV29-1,TRBJ1-6,TGCAGCGCGAGGAGCTCCTATAATTCACCCCTCCACTTT,CSARSSYNSPLHF
NA,NA,TRBV7-2,TRBJ2-7,TGTGCCAGCAGCCAGGGGGGTCGGGTGGTCTACGAGCAGTACTTC,CASSQGGRVVYEQYF
NA,TRBD2,TRBV5-4,TRBJ2-1,TGTGCCAGCAGCTTGGGGCAGGGAGGGTTGACGGGAAATGAGCAGTTCTTC,CASSLGQGGLTGNEQFF
NA,NA,TRBV27,TRBJ2-4,TGTGCCAGCGGTCGGGACGGTCAAAACATTCAGTACTTC,CASGRDGQNIQYF
NA,TRBD2,TRBV9,TRBJ2-3,TGTGCCTCGGGAGGGAGTGGCGGGCCTAGCACAGATACGCAGTATTTT,CASGGSGGPSTDTQYF
few,NA,TRBV28,TRBJ1-4,TGTGCCAGCAGCCTTAAAAGGGAAAAACTGTTTTTT,CASSLKREKLFF
NA,NA,TRBV7-9,TRBJ1-2,TGTGCCAGCAGCGAGGCATGGGCGGGGCAGGTCTATGGCTACACCTTC,CASSEAWAGQVYGYTF
NA,NA,TRBV7-8,TRBJ1-3,TGTGCCAGCAGCTTAGAGAGGTGGTTACGGGGAAACACCATATATTTT,CASSLERWLRGNTIYF
NA,NA,TRBV6-5,TRBJ2-7,TGTGCCAGCAGTTCGTTAGCAGATCCTACCTACGAGCAGTACTTC,CASSSLADPTYEQYF
NA,NA,TRBV4-1,TRBJ1-5,TGCGCCAGCAGCCAAGAAGGAGGGATCAATCAGCCCCAGCATTTT,CASSQEGGINQPQHF
NA,NA,TRBV15,TRBJ2-7,TGTGCCACCAGCAGACAGTGGACCCGTAGGGGAAACGAGCAGTACTTC,CATSRQWTRRGNEQYF
NA,TRBD2,TRBV7-9,TRBJ2-7,TGTGCCAGCAGCCCTAGACTACAAGGGAGGGACGAGCAGTACTTC,CASSPRLQGRDEQYF
NA,NA,TRBV18,TRBJ2-7,TGTGCCAGCTCACCACCGATAAGCAGGGATACCTACGAGCAGTACTTC,CASSPPISRDTYEQYF
NA,TRBD1,TRBV7-6,TRBJ2-7,TGTGCCAGCAGCTTAAAAACAGGGGGCGCTTTCTACGAGCAGTACTTC,CASSLKTGGAFYEQYF
NA,NA,TRBV4-2,TRBJ2-7,TGTGCCAGCAGCCCTATAGCGGAAGACTACGAGCAGTACTTC,CASSPIAEDYEQYF
NA,TRBD1,TRBV6-1,TRBJ1-1,TGTGCCAGCACCAAGACAGGGATGATCGCTGAAGCTTTCTTT,CASTKTGMIAEAFF
NA,NA,TRBV5-1,TRBJ2-2,TGCGCCAGCAGCTTGCAAGCAAACGGGGAGCTGTTTTTT,CASSLQANGELFF
NA,NA,TRBV2,TRBJ1-5,TGTGCCAGCAGCGCGGACAGTACTCAGCCCCAGCATTTT,CASSADSTQPQHF
NA,NA,TRBV28,TRBJ1-5,TGTGCCAGCAGTCGGAGGACCCCCAATCAGCCCCAGCATTTT,CASSRRTPNQPQHF
NA,NA,TRBV7-2,TRBJ1-2,TGTGCCAGCAGCCCCCGACAGCTAGCTAACTATGGCTACACCTTC,CASSPRQLANYGYTF
NA,NA,TRBV18,TRBJ2-1,TGTGCCAGCTCAACAACACGCTCCGACAATGAGCAGTTCTTC,CASSTTRSDNEQFF
NA,NA,TRBV28,TRBJ1-2,TGTGCCAGCAGTCAACCACAGTCGGGTCGGGGCTACACCTTC,CASSQPQSGRGYTF
NA,NA,TRBV27,TRBJ2-5,TGTGCCAGCAGTTTAGCGGGAACGATTGAGACCCAGTACTTC,CASSLAGTIETQYF
few,NA,TRBV7-8,TRBJ2-2,TGTGCCAGCAGCGCGTCCAGGCTGGCTCCCGGGGAGCTGTTTTTT,CASSASRLAPGELFF
NA,TRBD2,TRBV2,TRBJ2-7,TGTGCCAGCAGTGACGGTGGGACTAGCTTATACGAGCAGTACTTC,CASSDGGTSLYEQYF
NA,TRBD1,TRBV6-1,TRBJ1-1,TGTGCCAGCAGTGAGACAGGGGGGGACACTGAAGCTTTCTTT,CASSETGGDTEAFF